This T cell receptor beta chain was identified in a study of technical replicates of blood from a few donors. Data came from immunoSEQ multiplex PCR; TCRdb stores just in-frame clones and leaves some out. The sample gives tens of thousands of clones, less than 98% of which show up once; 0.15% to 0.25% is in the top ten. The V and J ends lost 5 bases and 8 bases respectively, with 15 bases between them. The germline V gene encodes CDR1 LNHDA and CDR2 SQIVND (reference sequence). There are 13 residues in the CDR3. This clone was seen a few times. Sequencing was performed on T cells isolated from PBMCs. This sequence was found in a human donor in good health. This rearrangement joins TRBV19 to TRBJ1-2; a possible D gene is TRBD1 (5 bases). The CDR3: CASSLTDTMGYTF. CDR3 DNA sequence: TGTGCCAGTAGTTTGACAGATACTATGGGCTACACCTTC.